The T cell receptor (beta chain) under discussion was sequenced for a study of cytomegalovirus exposure and HLA in healthy donors. PCR involved 60 Vbeta and 13 Jbeta primers. The table came from immunoSEQ multiplex PCR; TCRdb's copy has only in-frame clones and leaves some out. The sample holds 200,000 or so clones, roughly 80% seen once. Per germline, CDR1 LGHNA and CDR2 YSLEER. The CDR3 length is 16 residues. The V end was cut by 0 bases, the J end by 0 bases, with 11 bases between. This receptor was obtained from a man between 25 and 39 years old in good health and CMV-seronegative. This chain connects TRBV4-3 to TRBJ1-2; D is unresolved. Sequenced material: PBMCs. The DNA for the CDR3 is TGCGCCAGCAGCCAAGATCGATACGGGGCTAACTATGGCTACACCTTC. It yields the protein CASSQDRYGANYGYTF.